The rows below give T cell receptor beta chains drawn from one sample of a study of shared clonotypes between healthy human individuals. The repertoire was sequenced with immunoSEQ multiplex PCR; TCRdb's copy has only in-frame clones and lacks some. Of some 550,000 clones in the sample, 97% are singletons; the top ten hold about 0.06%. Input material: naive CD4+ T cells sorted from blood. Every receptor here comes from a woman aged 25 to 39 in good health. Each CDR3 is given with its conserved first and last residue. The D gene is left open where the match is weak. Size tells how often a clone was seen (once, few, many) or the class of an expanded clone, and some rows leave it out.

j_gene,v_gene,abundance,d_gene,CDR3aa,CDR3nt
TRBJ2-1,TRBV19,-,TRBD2,CASSPTSGSSYNEQFF,TGTGCCAGTAGTCCCACTAGCGGGAGCTCCTACAATGAGCAGTTCTTC
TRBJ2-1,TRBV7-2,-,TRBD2,CASSLSSRLAGDNEQFF,TGTGCCAGCAGCTTATCCTCCCGACTAGCGGGAGACAATGAGCAGTTCTTC
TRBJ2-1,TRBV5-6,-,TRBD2,CASSLLGGSKNEQFF,TGTGCCAGCAGCTTGCTGGGCGGGAGTAAGAATGAGCAGTTCTTC
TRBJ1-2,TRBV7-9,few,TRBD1,CASSTGTGVDGYTF,TGTGCCAGCAGCACTGGGACAGGGGTGGATGGCTACACCTTC
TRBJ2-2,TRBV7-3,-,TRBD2,CASSLRIPGLAGQGAGELFF,TGTGCCAGCAGCTTACGGATCCCGGGACTAGCGGGACAGGGCGCCGGGGAGCTGTTTTTT
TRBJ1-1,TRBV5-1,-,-,CASSRSSQDTEAFF,TGCGCCAGCAGCCGGAGTTCACAGGACACTGAAGCTTTCTTT
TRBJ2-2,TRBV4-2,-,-,CASSQVATKPGELFF,TGTGCCAGCAGCCAAGTAGCGACTAAGCCCGGGGAGCTGTTTTTT
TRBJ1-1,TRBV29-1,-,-,CSVEADTEAFF,TGCAGCGTTGAGGCGGACACTGAAGCTTTCTTT
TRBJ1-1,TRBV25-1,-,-,CASSEWGMNTEAFF,TGTGCCAGCAGTGAATGGGGGATGAACACTGAAGCTTTCTTT
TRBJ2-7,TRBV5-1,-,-,CASSLVRDSPYEQYF,TGCGCCAGCAGCTTGGTCCGTGACAGCCCCTACGAGCAGTACTTC
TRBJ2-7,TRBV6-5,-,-,CASSPVDDYEQYF,TGTGCCAGCAGTCCCGTGGATGACTACGAGCAGTACTTC
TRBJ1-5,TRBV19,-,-,CASSSGVGVGNQPQHF,TGTGCCAGTAGTTCCGGAGTAGGGGTTGGCAATCAGCCCCAGCATTTT
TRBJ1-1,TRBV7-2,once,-,CASSLAKNTEAFF,TGTGCCAGCAGCTTAGCCAAGAACACTGAAGCTTTCTTT
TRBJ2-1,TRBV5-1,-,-,CASSLVSRRGYNEQFF,TGCGCCAGCAGCTTGGTATCCAGGCGGGGATACAATGAGCAGTTCTTC
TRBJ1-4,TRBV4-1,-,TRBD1,CASSQTGVEANEKLFF,TGCGCCAGCAGCCAAACAGGGGTCGAGGCTAATGAAAAACTGTTTTTT
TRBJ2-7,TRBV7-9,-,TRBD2,CASSPVSYGGRAKYEQYF,TGTGCCAGCAGCCCTGTTAGCTACGGCGGGAGGGCCAAGTACGAGCAGTACTTC
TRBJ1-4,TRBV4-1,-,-,CASSQLWGEKLFF,TGCGCCAGCAGCCAACTGTGGGGTGAAAAACTGTTTTTT
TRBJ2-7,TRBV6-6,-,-,CASRGVVGDEQYF,TGTGCCAGCAGGGGGGTAGTCGGGGACGAGCAGTACTTC
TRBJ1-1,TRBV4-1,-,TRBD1,CASSQEEGAPEAFF,TGCGCCAGCAGCCAAGAGGAGGGGGCCCCTGAAGCTTTCTTT
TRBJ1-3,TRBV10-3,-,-,CAISPPGRSGNTIYF,TGTGCCATCAGCCCCCCAGGGCGCTCTGGAAACACCATATATTTT
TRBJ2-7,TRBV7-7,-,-,CASSSDQGTEQYF,TGTGCCAGCAGCTCAGACCAGGGAACCGAGCAGTACTTC
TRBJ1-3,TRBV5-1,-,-,CASSLAAPSSGNTIYF,TGCGCCAGCAGCTTGGCGGCCCCGAGCTCTGGAAACACCATATATTTT
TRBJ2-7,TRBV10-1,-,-,CASSESGVGEQYF,TGCGCCAGCAGTGAGTCGGGAGTGGGCGAGCAGTACTTC
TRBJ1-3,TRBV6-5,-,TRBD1,CASGTGGSGNTIYF,TGTGCCAGCGGAACAGGGGGCTCTGGAAACACCATATATTTT
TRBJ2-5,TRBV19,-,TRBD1,CASSLQGAGKETQYF,TGTGCCAGTAGCCTACAGGGGGCAGGAAAGGAGACCCAGTACTTC
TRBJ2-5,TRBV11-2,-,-,CASSLDDSRTQETQYF,TGTGCCAGCAGCTTAGACGACAGTCGGACACAAGAGACCCAGTACTTC
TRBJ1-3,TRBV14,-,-,CASSQAGRDSGNTIYF,TGTGCCAGCAGCCAAGCGGGACGGGACTCTGGAAACACCATATATTTT
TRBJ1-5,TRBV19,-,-,CASSRQVDNQPQHF,TGTGCCAGTAGTAGACAGGTTGACAATCAGCCCCAGCATTTT
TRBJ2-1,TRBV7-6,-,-,CASSLAQGGSYNEQFF,TGTGCCAGCAGCTTAGCGCAGGGGGGGTCCTACAATGAGCAGTTCTTC
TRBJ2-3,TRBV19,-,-,CASSIMVEGTQYF,TGTGCCAGTAGTATTATGGTTGAAGGGACGCAGTATTTT
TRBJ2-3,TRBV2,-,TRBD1,CASSDPEDRGLTDTQYF,TGTGCCAGCAGTGACCCCGAGGACAGGGGGCTAACAGATACGCAGTATTTT
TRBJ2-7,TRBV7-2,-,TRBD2,CASSGITSGRVYEQYF,TGTGCCAGCAGCGGAATCACTAGCGGGAGGGTATACGAGCAGTACTTC
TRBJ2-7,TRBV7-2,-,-,CASSESGLQGPREQYF,TGTGCCAGCAGCGAAAGCGGGCTTCAGGGCCCTCGCGAGCAGTACTTC
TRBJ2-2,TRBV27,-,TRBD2,CASSLKWTSGFTGELFF,TGTGCCAGCAGTTTAAAATGGACTAGCGGGTTCACCGGGGAGCTGTTTTTT
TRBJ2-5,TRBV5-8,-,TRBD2,CASSPVVTSGSWETQYF,TGTGCCAGCAGCCCCGTCGTGACTAGCGGGAGTTGGGAGACCCAGTACTTC
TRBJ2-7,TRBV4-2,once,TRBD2,CASSLTPLELAGDEQYF,TGTGCCAGCAGTCTTACCCCCCTCGAACTAGCGGGGGACGAGCAGTACTTC
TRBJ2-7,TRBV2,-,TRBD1,CASTGAGQGFYEQYF,TGTGCCAGCACCGGGGCAGGACAGGGGTTCTACGAGCAGTACTTC